This is a list of T cell receptor beta chains from one sample in a study of T cell responses to AZD1222 COVID-19 vaccine. Data came from immunoSEQ multiplex PCR; TCRdb stores just in-frame clones and leaves some out. The table lists 95,000 to 110,000 clones, over 75% of them singletons, with approximately 20% in the top ten. This specimen consisted of peripheral blood, obtained on day 0 of AZD1222 vaccination. The receptor source for this set is an adult in good health. Each CDR3 is given with its conserved first and last residue. D genes are given only for firm matches. Clone size is not always given. Where it is, it says once, few, many or a class for expanded clones.

d_call: .; clone_size: few; v_call: TRBV5-4; j_call: TRBJ2-1; cdr3_nt: TGTGCCAGCAGCTTGGGGGGCCTAGCCATCAATGAGCAGTTCTTC; cdr3_aa: CASSLGGLAINEQFF
d_call: .; clone_size: .; v_call: TRBV11-2; j_call: TRBJ2-1; cdr3_nt: TGTGCCAGCAGCCCCCACCGAAACAATGAGCAGTTCTTC; cdr3_aa: CASSPHRNNEQFF
d_call: TRBD2; clone_size: .; v_call: TRBV7-2; j_call: TRBJ2-1; cdr3_nt: TGTGCCAGCAGCTTAGCGGCGGGGGGATCCTACAATGAGCAGTTCTTC; cdr3_aa: CASSLAAGGSYNEQFF
d_call: .; clone_size: .; v_call: TRBV5-8; j_call: TRBJ2-2; cdr3_nt: TGTGCCAGCAGCCAGCCGGACAGGAACACCGGGGAGCTGTTTTTT; cdr3_aa: CASSQPDRNTGELFF
d_call: .; clone_size: .; v_call: TRBV13; j_call: TRBJ1-1; cdr3_nt: TGTGCCAGCAGCTTCTCCGGCAGTAACACTGAAGCTTTCTTT; cdr3_aa: CASSFSGSNTEAFF
d_call: TRBD2; clone_size: .; v_call: TRBV7-7; j_call: TRBJ2-2; cdr3_nt: TGTGCTAGCAGCCCCAAAACCGGGACTAGCGGGGGGAACACCGGGGAGCTGTTTTTT; cdr3_aa: CASSPKTGTSGGNTGELFF
d_call: .; clone_size: few; v_call: TRBV7-2; j_call: TRBJ1-2; cdr3_nt: TGTGCCAGCAGCTTAGATGGTCCCTATGGCTACACCTTC; cdr3_aa: CASSLDGPYGYTF
d_call: TRBD1; clone_size: .; v_call: TRBV19; j_call: TRBJ2-5; cdr3_nt: TGTGCCAGTAGTCCCGGGACAGGGGGCCCCGAGACCCAGTACTTC; cdr3_aa: CASSPGTGGPETQYF
d_call: .; clone_size: .; v_call: TRBV6-5; j_call: TRBJ2-1; cdr3_nt: TGTGCCAGCAGCCCCCCCGGCGGGAACTACAATGAGCAGTTCTTC; cdr3_aa: CASSPPGGNYNEQFF
d_call: .; clone_size: .; v_call: TRBV6-5; j_call: TRBJ1-4; cdr3_nt: TGTGCCAGCAAGTCGTGGCGCGAAAAAAATGAAAAACTGTTTTTT; cdr3_aa: CASKSWREKNEKLFF
d_call: TRBD2; clone_size: few; v_call: TRBV10-3; j_call: TRBJ2-1; cdr3_nt: TGTGCCATCAGTGGGGCTAGCGGTTGGGATGAGCAGTTCTTC; cdr3_aa: CAISGASGWDEQFF
d_call: TRBD1; clone_size: .; v_call: TRBV7-2; j_call: TRBJ1-3; cdr3_nt: TGTGCCAGCAGCCGGGGACAGGGAAACACCATATATTTT; cdr3_aa: CASSRGQGNTIYF
d_call: TRBD2; clone_size: few; v_call: TRBV7-6; j_call: TRBJ2-7; cdr3_nt: TGTGCCAGCAGCTCGCCGATTTCGGGGGGGCCTTTCTACGAGCAGTACTTC; cdr3_aa: CASSSPISGGPFYEQYF
d_call: .; clone_size: .; v_call: TRBV4-2; j_call: TRBJ1-4; cdr3_nt: TGTGCCAGCAGCCAAGGGGTGCGGGGGGGAGAGGAAAAACTGTTTTTT; cdr3_aa: CASSQGVRGGEEKLFF
d_call: .; clone_size: .; v_call: TRBV28; j_call: TRBJ1-2; cdr3_nt: TGTGCCAGCAGTTACCCAGACCTAGAGGCAGTCTATGGCTACACCTTC; cdr3_aa: CASSYPDLEAVYGYTF
d_call: .; clone_size: .; v_call: TRBV7-2; j_call: TRBJ2-5; cdr3_nt: TGTGCCAGCAGCTTATCGGCGGCTTCTCAAGAGACCCAGTACTTC; cdr3_aa: CASSLSAASQETQYF
d_call: .; clone_size: once; v_call: TRBV18; j_call: TRBJ1-5; cdr3_nt: TGTGCCAGCTCACGCCAGGGGACCGGTCAGCCCCAGCATTTT; cdr3_aa: CASSRQGTGQPQHF
d_call: TRBD1; clone_size: .; v_call: TRBV7-9; j_call: TRBJ2-5; cdr3_nt: TGTGCCAGCAACGGACAGGCCCAAGAGACCCAGTACTTC; cdr3_aa: CASNGQAQETQYF
d_call: .; clone_size: .; v_call: TRBV7-2; j_call: TRBJ1-1; cdr3_nt: TGTGCCAGCAGCTTTAAGAACACTGAAGCTTTCTTT; cdr3_aa: CASSFKNTEAFF
d_call: .; clone_size: .; v_call: TRBV15; j_call: TRBJ1-2; cdr3_nt: TGTGCCACCAGCAGAGAATTTTCGACAGCGCGGGAGGGCTACACCTTC; cdr3_aa: CATSREFSTAREGYTF
d_call: .; clone_size: .; v_call: TRBV18; j_call: TRBJ1-5; cdr3_nt: TGTGCCAGCTCACCATGGAAGGCGGACGGCCTAAATCAGCCCCAGCATTTT; cdr3_aa: CASSPWKADGLNQPQHF
d_call: TRBD2; clone_size: .; v_call: TRBV27; j_call: TRBJ2-1; cdr3_nt: TGTGCCAGCAGTTTAGGGACTAGCGGGAGAAATGAGCAGTTCTTC; cdr3_aa: CASSLGTSGRNEQFF
d_call: TRBD2; clone_size: .; v_call: TRBV6-2/TRBV6-3; j_call: TRBJ2-7; cdr3_nt: TGTGCCAGCAGTTACTCTTCTAGCGGGATCTACGAGCAGTACTTC; cdr3_aa: CASSYSSSGIYEQYF
d_call: TRBD1; clone_size: once; v_call: TRBV5-1; j_call: TRBJ1-1; cdr3_nt: TGCGCCAGCAGCAGGACAGGGGAGAACACTGAAGCTTTCTTT; cdr3_aa: CASSRTGENTEAFF
d_call: .; clone_size: .; v_call: TRBV25-1; j_call: TRBJ2-2; cdr3_nt: TGTGCCAGCAGGGGGTACGCGAACACCGGGGAGCTGTTTTTT; cdr3_aa: CASRGYANTGELFF
d_call: .; clone_size: .; v_call: TRBV10-3; j_call: TRBJ2-3; cdr3_nt: TGTGCCATCAGTGAGGGGGGACACTTAAACACAGATACGCAGTATTTT; cdr3_aa: CAISEGGHLNTDTQYF
d_call: .; clone_size: .; v_call: TRBV7-2; j_call: TRBJ1-4; cdr3_nt: TGTGCCAGCAGCTTAGCTCAGGGGAGAAGTGAAAAACTGTTTTTT; cdr3_aa: CASSLAQGRSEKLFF
d_call: .; clone_size: .; v_call: TRBV28; j_call: TRBJ2-6; cdr3_nt: TGTGCCAGCAGCCAACTAAGACCCTCTGGGGCCAACGTCCTGACTTTC; cdr3_aa: CASSQLRPSGANVLTF
d_call: .; clone_size: .; v_call: TRBV5-1; j_call: TRBJ1-3; cdr3_nt: TGCGCCAGCAGCCCAATGGCTGGGGAAAGTTCTGGAAACACCATATATTTT; cdr3_aa: CASSPMAGESSGNTIYF
d_call: .; clone_size: .; v_call: TRBV18; j_call: TRBJ2-1; cdr3_nt: TGTGCCAGCTCTCCTCTGGGGGTCAATGAGCAGTTCTTC; cdr3_aa: CASSPLGVNEQFF
d_call: TRBD1; clone_size: once; v_call: TRBV5-6; j_call: TRBJ1-2; cdr3_nt: TGTGCCAGCAGCATAGGGACAGGGCTTGTGGGCTACACCTTC; cdr3_aa: CASSIGTGLVGYTF
d_call: .; clone_size: .; v_call: TRBV9; j_call: TRBJ1-1; cdr3_nt: TGTGCCAGCAGCGTAGCAGTAAACACTGAAGCTTTCTTT; cdr3_aa: CASSVAVNTEAFF
d_call: TRBD1; clone_size: .; v_call: TRBV6-2/TRBV6-3; j_call: TRBJ1-2; cdr3_nt: TGTGCCAGCAGTGACGACAGGGCACCGGGTGCCTATGGCTACACCTTC; cdr3_aa: CASSDDRAPGAYGYTF
d_call: .; clone_size: .; v_call: TRBV19; j_call: TRBJ2-1; cdr3_nt: TGTGCCAGTAGTATAGACCGGGACTCCGAGCAGTTCTTC; cdr3_aa: CASSIDRDSEQFF
d_call: .; clone_size: .; v_call: TRBV28; j_call: TRBJ1-1; cdr3_nt: TGTGCCAGCAGTTTGAACTGGAACACTGAAGCTTTCTTT; cdr3_aa: CASSLNWNTEAFF
d_call: TRBD2; clone_size: .; v_call: TRBV3-1/TRBV3-2; j_call: TRBJ2-3; cdr3_nt: TGTGCCAGCAGCCAATCTCTAGGGGCGGGGGGGAAAGATACGCAGTATTTT; cdr3_aa: CASSQSLGAGGKDTQYF
d_call: .; clone_size: .; v_call: TRBV10-3; j_call: TRBJ2-6; cdr3_nt: TGTGCCATCAGGAACTCTGGGGCCAACGTCCTGACTTTC; cdr3_aa: CAIRNSGANVLTF
d_call: TRBD1; clone_size: .; v_call: TRBV6-1; j_call: TRBJ1-3; cdr3_nt: TGTGCCAGCAGTGTTGGACAGGGGGCTGATGGAAACACCATATATTTT; cdr3_aa: CASSVGQGADGNTIYF